The next 27 T cell receptor beta chains were all read from a single sample in a study of T cell responses to AZD1222 COVID-19 vaccine. Sequenced by immunoSEQ multiplex PCR; TCRdb stores in-frame clones only, minus some. The sample includes 90,000 to 140,000 clones, around 76% of them seen just once. The input for sequencing was peripheral blood, taken on day 0 of AZD1222 vaccination. These receptors were obtained from an adult in good health.

The count of this clone is one. The chain is built from TRBV11-3 and TRBJ2-1; 9 positions match TRBD2. This CDR3 has 17 residues. Germline V lookup: CDR1 SGHNT, CDR2 YENEEA. Trimming removed 1 base from V and 0 bases from J; junction bases left unmatched: 4. This CDR3 is CASSLGGGGSSYNEQFF. The DNA for the CDR3 is TGTGCCAGCAGCTTAGGCGGGGGGGGAAGCTCCTACAATGAGCAGTTCTTC.

This chain's CDR3 is CASSVALSANEQFF. The CDR3 coding sequence is TGTGCCAGCAGCGTAGCTCTTTCAGCGAATGAGCAGTTCTTC. The chain combines TRBV9 with TRBJ2-1; D not resolved. CDR1 and CDR2 (germline): SGDLS, YYNGEE. There are 14 residues in the CDR3. V was cut by 0 bases and J by 7 bases, with 11 bases left in between.

The rearrangement joins TRBV6-5 to TRBJ2-1, with 10 bases aligning to TRBD2. This CDR3 region has 14 residues. In germline, CDR1 is MNHEY, CDR2 SVGAGI. J gave up 3 bases and V 11 bases, and 7 bases lay outside the gene matches. CDR3 nucleotides: TGTGCCTCGGAGCGGGGGGGCCACTACAATGAGCAGTTCTTC. Translated: CASERGGHYNEQFF.

The chain links TRBV4-3 to TRBJ1-3, with a tentative D call TRBD1 (6 bases). V lost 0 bases and J lost 0, with 12 bases in between. The CDR3 is made up of 17 amino acids. The germline V gene encodes CDR1 LGHNA and CDR2 YSLEER. The CDR3 reads CASSQDGGGSSGNTIYF. The DNA of the CDR3 is TGCGCCAGCAGCCAAGACGGGGGGGGCAGCTCTGGAAACACCATATATTTT.

J is TRBJ2-7 and V is TRBV3-1 (or the pseudogene TRBV3-2), with D possibly matching TRBD1 (5 bases). The germline CDR1 and CDR2 sequences are LGHDT and YNNKEL (reference sequence). This CDR3 is built from 17 residues. V shed 1 base and J shed 1 base, with 17 bases lying between them. The CDR3 here is CASSQARAVLVSYEQYF. The CDR3 nucleotides are TGTGCCAGCAGCCAAGCCAGGGCTGTACTTGTTTCCTACGAGCAGTACTTC.

This chain joins TRBV7-2 and TRBJ1-2; D is undetermined. V lost 1 base to trimming and J lost 4 bases, with 7 bases between them. The CDR3 is made up of 13 amino acids. Germline loops: CDR1 SGHTA, CDR2 FQGNSA. DNA of the CDR3: TGTGCCAGCAGCTTAGAGTCAAGCTATGGCTACACCTTC. This sequence encodes CASSLESSYGYTF. Supplemented by reference TRBV7-2 and TRBJ1-2, the full variable domain reads GAGVSQSPSNKVTEKGKDVELRCDPISGHTALYWYRQSLGQGLEFLIYFQGNSAPDKSGLPSDRFSAERTGGSVSTLTIQRTQQEDSAVYLCASSLESSYGYTFGSGTRLTVV.

The sample holds one count of this clone. The chain recombines TRBV18 with TRBJ2-7; D not resolved. Germline V gene data show CDR1 as KGHSH and CDR2 as LQKENI. This CDR3 comprises 13 residues. The V end was cut by 3 bases, the J end by 3 bases, with 9 bases between. The DNA for the CDR3 is TGTGCCAGCTCACCGACGGCATACTACGAGCAGTACTTC. It translates to CASSPTAYYEQYF.

This chain connects TRBV7-9 to TRBJ1-6; D may be TRBD1 (6 bases). The germline V gene has CDR1 SEHNR and CDR2 FQNEAQ (reference sequence). This CDR3 contains 15 residues. With 0 bases removed from V and 9 bases from J, the gap between germline ends came to 12 bases. Here the CDR3 DNA reads TGTGCCAGCAGCTTAGCACAGGGTCGTGGTTCACCCCTCCACTTT. This translates into CASSLAQGRGSPLHF.

V and J are TRBV29-1 and TRBJ1-2; no clear D gene. V was cut by 5 bases and J by 4 bases, with 20 bases left in between. CDR1 SQVTM and CDR2 ANQGSEA come from the germline V gene. The CDR3 sequence is 15 residues long. The CDR3 loop is CSVLKPELSSYGYTF. DNA for the CDR3: TGCAGCGTTCTCAAGCCGGAGCTATCTAGCTATGGCTACACCTTC.

This clone was seen once. The V gene is TRBV5-6, the J gene TRBJ1-2; no clear D gene. Germline V gene sequence: CDR1 SGHDT, CDR2 YYEEEE. CDR3 length: 12 residues. Trimming removed 10 bases at V and 7 bases at J, with 17 bases between. The CDR3 DNA sequence: TGTGCCTCAAAGCTGGGGATAGGTGGCTACACCTTC. It translates to CASKLGIGGYTF. Full variable domain (rest looked up from reference TRBV5-6 and TRBJ1-2): DAGVTQSPTHLIKTRGQQVTLRCSPKSGHDTVSWYQQALGQGPQFIFQYYEEEERQRGNFPDRFSGHQFPNYSSELNVNALLLGDSALYLCASKLGIGGYTFGSGTRLTVV.

This chain links TRBV5-5 with TRBJ2-1; perhaps TRBD1 as D (6 bases). The CDR3 is 16 amino acids. Germline V gene sequence: CDR1 SGHKS, CDR2 YYEKEE (reference sequence). Between the trimmed V and J ends, which lost 2 bases and 0 bases, there was a span of 12 bases. The CDR3, as DNA: TGTGCCAGCAGCTTCACTCGGACAGCCTCCTACAATGAGCAGTTCTTC. This sequence encodes CASSFTRTASYNEQFF.

This sequence joins TRBV7-2 and TRBJ1-2; TRBD1 is a possible D gene (6 bases). V was shortened by 4 bases and J by 8 bases, with 14 bases between the two germline ends. The V gene's germline CDR1 is SGHTA and CDR2 FQGNSA. This CDR3 region has 13 residues. CDR3 residues: CASSSSGTIGYTF. DNA of the CDR3: TGTGCCAGCAGCTCTTCCGGGACAATCGGCTACACCTTC.

The V gene is TRBV19, the J gene TRBJ2-2; 9 bases fit TRBD1. The ends lost 3 bases at V and 7 bases at J; junction bases unmatched: 9. The CDR3 is 16 residues long. Germline CDR1 LNHDA, CDR2 SQIVND (reference sequence). The CDR3 protein is CASSIRTGALSGELFF. The CDR3, as DNA: TGTGCCAGTAGTATCCGGACAGGGGCTCTGAGCGGGGAGCTGTTTTTT. The full variable domain, rest sourced from reference TRBV19 and TRBJ2-2, is DGGITQSPKYLFRKEGQNVTLSCEQNLNHDAMYWYRQDPGQGLRLIYYSQIVNDFQKGDIAEGYSVSREKKESFPLTVTSAQKNPTAFYLCASSIRTGALSGELFFGEGSRLTVL.

The chain joins TRBV7-2 to TRBJ1-6; tentative D call: TRBD1 (5 bases). This CDR3 is built from 16 residues. Germline V gives CDR1 SGHTA, CDR2 FQGNSA. Trimming cost V 1 base and J 5 bases, with 12 bases left between them. The chain's CDR3 is CASSLVGGVDNSPLHF. In nucleotides, the CDR3 is TGTGCCAGCAGCTTAGTGGGGGGGGTGGATAATTCACCCCTCCACTTT.

The chain has TRBV27 and TRBJ1-2; the match to TRBD1 covers 8 bases. The CDR3 length is 15 residues. The germline V gene has CDR1 MNHEY and CDR2 SMNVEV (reference sequence). The trim removed 6 bases at V and 6 bases at J, leaving 12 bases unmatched. In DNA, the CDR3 is TGTGCCAGCAGCCTAAGACAGGGGCATTATGATGGCTACACCTTC. Amino acids: CASSLRQGHYDGYTF.

In this sample, this clone turned up once. CDR3 coding DNA: TGTGCCAGTAGTATTCTGAGGGGGCAGAATGGCTACACCTTC. It codes for CASSILRGQNGYTF. The chain links TRBV19 to TRBJ1-2; 7 nucleotides match TRBD1. After removal of 3 bases from V and 6 bases from J, the junction contained 7 bases not matched to a gene. Germline assignment: CDR1 LNHDA and CDR2 SQIVND (reference sequence). The CDR3 spans 14 residues.

V usage is TRBV7-2 and J usage is TRBJ2-3, with D uncertain. The V end was cut by 5 bases, the J end by 2 bases, with 14 bases between. The CDR3 length is 15 residues. Germline V gene data show CDR1 as SGHTA and CDR2 as FQGNSA. CDR3 bases: TGTGCCAGCAGCCTCGGCATTGGGCACACAGATACGCAGTATTTT. It yields the protein CASSLGIGHTDTQYF.

This chain uses TRBV6-5 with TRBJ1-4; D not certain. Germline V gene sequence: CDR1 MNHEY, CDR2 SVGAGI. V was trimmed by 7 bases and J by 2 bases, leaving 14 bases between them. This CDR3 is built from 15 residues. The CDR3 region has the DNA TGTGCCAGCACCCGAGAGAGTGCCACTAATGAAAAACTGTTTTTT. It codes for CASTRESATNEKLFF.

The V call is TRBV7-8, the J call TRBJ2-7, with D possibly matching TRBD2 (5 bases). The CDR3 totals 15 residues. The germline V and J ends were trimmed by 8 bases and 5 bases, with 22 bases remaining between them. CDR1 SGHVS and CDR2 FQNEAQ come from the germline V gene. In nucleotides, the CDR3 is TGTGCCAGCGCCATGGCCGGAGGCGGCCTGGACGAGCAGTACTTC. Its translation: CASAMAGGGLDEQYF.

This CDR3 reads CATSRGGGTGNGYTF. The CDR3 DNA is TGTGCCACCAGCAGGGGGGGCGGGACAGGGAATGGCTACACCTTC. V and J are TRBV15 and TRBJ1-2, with TRBD1 matching over 9 bases. The CDR3 totals 15 residues. J gave up 6 bases and V 3 bases, and 8 bases lay outside the gene matches. CDR1 is LNHNV, CDR2 YYDKDF, per germline (reference sequence).

The chain combines TRBV4-2 with TRBJ1-4, with D possibly matching TRBD1 (5 bases). Trimming took 6 bases from V and 5 from J, leaving 10 bases between them. The CDR3 covers 13 residues. CDR1 is LGHNA, CDR2 YNFKEQ, per germline. The CDR3 is CASRDSLNEKLFF. The DNA for the CDR3 is TGTGCCAGCAGAGACAGCTTGAATGAAAAACTGTTTTTT.

The rearrangement links TRBV27 to TRBJ1-6, with D uncertain. V lost 6 bases, J lost 6 bases, and 6 bases lay in between. CDR1 and CDR2 (germline): MNHEY, SMNVEV (reference sequence). The CDR3 has 12 residues. CDR3 nucleotide sequence: TGTGCCAGCAGCTTCTTTAATTCACCCCTCCACTTT. Its translation: CASSFFNSPLHF.

The chain recombines TRBV5-1 with TRBJ1-4; a possible D gene is TRBD1 (5 bases). This CDR3 spans 14 amino acids. V gave up 4 bases and J gave up 2 bases, with 9 bases separating them. Germline values: CDR1 SGHRS, CDR2 YFSETQ. CDR3 in DNA: TGCGCCAGCAGCCCAGGGCCTACTAATGAAAAACTGTTTTTT. Protein: CASSPGPTNEKLFF.

On this clone: The sample contains more than one DNA sequence encoding this CDR3. The chain joins TRBV19 to TRBJ2-1, with D maybe TRBD2 (6 bases). Germline CDR1 and CDR2: LNHDA and SQIVND (reference sequence). The V end was cut by 9 bases, the J end by 4 bases, with 7 bases between. The CDR3 has 11 amino acids. CDR3: CASRGYNEQFF. CDR3 nucleotides: TGTGCCAGCCGGGGGTACAATGAGCAGTTCTTC. The full variable domain, its missing parts supplied by reference TRBV19 and TRBJ2-1, is DGGITQSPKYLFRKEGQNVTLSCEQNLNHDAMYWYRQDPGQGLRLIYYSQIVNDFQKGDIAEGYSVSREKKESFPLTVTSAQKNPTAFYLCASRGYNEQFFGPGTRLTVL.

The chain is built from TRBV5-4 and TRBJ2-1; TRBD2 aligns across 8 bases. Germline CDR1 is SGHNT and CDR2 is YYREEE (reference sequence). The length of the CDR3 is 16 residues. Unmatched junction bases numbered 4, after V lost 2 bases and J lost 0 bases. In nucleotides, the CDR3 is TGTGCCAGCAGCTTAAGCGGGGGTGGCTCCTACAATGAGCAGTTCTTC. Its translation: CASSLSGGGSYNEQFF.

Only one count was recorded for this clone. The chain uses TRBV9 and TRBJ1-2, with D possibly TRBD1 on 5 matching bases. The V end was cut by 3 bases, the J end by 0 bases, with 12 bases between. The CDR3 is 15 amino acids. Germline V lookup: CDR1 SGDLS, CDR2 YYNGEE. The CDR3 DNA reads TGTGCCAGCAGCGAGGGCGACAGTCCTAACTATGGCTACACCTTC. It specifies CASSEGDSPNYGYTF.

This clone was recorded once. V and J are TRBV7-2 and TRBJ1-4, with 10 bases matching TRBD1. J gave up 8 bases and V 4 bases, and 7 bases lay outside the gene matches. Germline loops: CDR1 SGHTA, CDR2 FQGNSA. The CDR3 has 15 residues. The DNA for the CDR3 is TGTGCCAGCAGCTCGGGACAGGGGTCGGGGGAAAAACTGTTTTTT. This gives the protein CASSSGQGSGEKLFF.